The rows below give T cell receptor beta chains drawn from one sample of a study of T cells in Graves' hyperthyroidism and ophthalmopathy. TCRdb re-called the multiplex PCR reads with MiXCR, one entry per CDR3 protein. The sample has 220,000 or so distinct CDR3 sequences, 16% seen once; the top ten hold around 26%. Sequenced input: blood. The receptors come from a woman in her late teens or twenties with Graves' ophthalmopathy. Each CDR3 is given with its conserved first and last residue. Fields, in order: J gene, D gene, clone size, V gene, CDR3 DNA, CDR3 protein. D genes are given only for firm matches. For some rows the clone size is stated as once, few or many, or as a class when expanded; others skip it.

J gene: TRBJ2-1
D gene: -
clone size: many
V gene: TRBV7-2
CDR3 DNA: TGTGCCAGCAGCTTAGACCGAAACTCCTACAATGAGCAGTTCTTC
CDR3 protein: CASSLDRNSYNEQFF

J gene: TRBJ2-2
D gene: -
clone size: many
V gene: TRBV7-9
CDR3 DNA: TGTGCCAGCAGCGCCTCGGGAGCCGACACCGGGGAGCTGTTTTTT
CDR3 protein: CASSASGADTGELFF

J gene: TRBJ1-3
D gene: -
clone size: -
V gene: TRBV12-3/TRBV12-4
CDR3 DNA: TGTGCCAGCAGTTTACTTTTAGGGGGACACGGGAGCTCTGGAAACACCATATATTTT
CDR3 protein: CASSLLLGGHGSSGNTIYF

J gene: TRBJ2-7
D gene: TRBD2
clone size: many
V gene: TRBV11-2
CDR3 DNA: TGTGCCAGCAACTTAGATCCTGGACTAGCGGGAGGTGAAATCCCCTACGAGCAGTACTTC
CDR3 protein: CASNLDPGLAGGEIPYEQYF

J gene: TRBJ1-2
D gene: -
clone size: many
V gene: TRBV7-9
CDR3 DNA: TGTGCCAGCAGCTTCGGGGGAAGTACTTATGGCTACACCTTC
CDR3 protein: CASSFGGSTYGYTF

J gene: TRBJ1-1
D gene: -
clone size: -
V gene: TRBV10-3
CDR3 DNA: TGTGCCATCAGTGAGTCGGAAACTGAAGCTTTCTTT
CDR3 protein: CAISESETEAFF

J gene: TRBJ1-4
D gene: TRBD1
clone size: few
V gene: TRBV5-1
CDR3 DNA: TGCGCCAGCAGCCAGGGACAGGGTGGGGAGGAAAAACTGTTTTTT
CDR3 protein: CASSQGQGGEEKLFF

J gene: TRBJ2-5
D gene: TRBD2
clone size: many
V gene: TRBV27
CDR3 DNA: TGTGCCAGCAGTTCCATACCCGGACTAGCGGGAGGGCGAGAGACCCAGTACTTC
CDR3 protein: CASSSIPGLAGGRETQYF

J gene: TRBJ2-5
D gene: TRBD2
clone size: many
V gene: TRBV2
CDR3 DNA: TGTGCCAGCAGTGACGGACTAGCTCGGCCCCAGTACTTC
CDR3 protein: CASSDGLARPQYF

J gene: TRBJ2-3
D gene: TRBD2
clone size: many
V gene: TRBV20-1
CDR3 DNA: TGCAGTGCTAGAGTCGCGGGAGGGGGTACGCAGTATTTT
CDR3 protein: CSARVAGGGTQYF

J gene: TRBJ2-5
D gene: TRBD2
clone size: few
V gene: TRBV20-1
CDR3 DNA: TGCAGTGCTAGACGGACTAGCGGGGGTGCCGGGGGGGAGACCCAGTACTTC
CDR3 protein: CSARRTSGGAGGETQYF

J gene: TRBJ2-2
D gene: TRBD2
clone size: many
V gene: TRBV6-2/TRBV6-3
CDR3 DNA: TGTGCCAGCAGTCAAATGGTAGTAGCGGGATTCGACACCGGGGAGCTGTTTTTT
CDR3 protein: CASSQMVVAGFDTGELFF

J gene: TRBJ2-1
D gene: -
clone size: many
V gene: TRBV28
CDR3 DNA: TGTGCCAGCAGTTTATCCCCCGGGTTCGGGAGTGGGGTGAATGAGCAGTTCTTC
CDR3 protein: CASSLSPGFGSGVNEQFF

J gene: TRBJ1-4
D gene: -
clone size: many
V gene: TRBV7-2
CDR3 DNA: TGTGCCAGCAGCAGGGTAGGGAACGAAAAACTGTTTTTT
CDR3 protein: CASSRVGNEKLFF

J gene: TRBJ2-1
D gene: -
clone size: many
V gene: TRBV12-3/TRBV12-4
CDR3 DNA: TGTGCCAGCAGCCCCACAACTCGATACAATGAGCAGTTCTTC
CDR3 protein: CASSPTTRYNEQFF

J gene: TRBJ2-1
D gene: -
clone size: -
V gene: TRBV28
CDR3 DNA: TGTGCCAGCAGTTTGACGACAGCCTACAATGAGCAATTCTTC
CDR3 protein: CASSLTTAYNEQFF

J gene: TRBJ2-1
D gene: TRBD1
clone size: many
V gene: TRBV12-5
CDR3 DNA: TGTGCTAGTGGTCCAGCGACAGGGATTTACAATGAGCAGTTCTTC
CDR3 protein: CASGPATGIYNEQFF

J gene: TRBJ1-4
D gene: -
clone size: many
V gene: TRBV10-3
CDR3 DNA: TGTGCCATCACGTCAGGCCCTGAAAAACTGTTTTTT
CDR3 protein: CAITSGPEKLFF

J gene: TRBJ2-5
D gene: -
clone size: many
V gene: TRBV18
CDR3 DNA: TGTGCCAGCTCATTTCTTGAAGAGACCCAGTACTTC
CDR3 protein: CASSFLEETQYF

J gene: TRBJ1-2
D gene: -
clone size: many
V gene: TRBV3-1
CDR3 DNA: TGTGCCAGCAGCCAAAGTCCACAGGCTAACTATGGCTACACCTTC
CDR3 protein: CASSQSPQANYGYTF

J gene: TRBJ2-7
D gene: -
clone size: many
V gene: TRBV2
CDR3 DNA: TGTGCAGGGGACCGAATCTCCTACGAGCAGTACTTC
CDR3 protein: CAGDRISYEQYF

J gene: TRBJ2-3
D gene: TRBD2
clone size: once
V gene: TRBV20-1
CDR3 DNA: TGCAGTGCGCCGGGACTAGCGGGGGGTATTGCAGATACGCAGTATTTT
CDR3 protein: CSAPGLAGGIADTQYF

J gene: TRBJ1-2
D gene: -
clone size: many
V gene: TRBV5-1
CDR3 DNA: TGCGCCAGCAACCCGGGGGAGGCTAACTATGGCTACACCTTC
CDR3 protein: CASNPGEANYGYTF

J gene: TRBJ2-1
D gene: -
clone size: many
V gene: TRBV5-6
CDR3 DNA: TGTGCCAGCAGCTTGGACTTTAGCTCCTACAATGAGCAGTTCTTC
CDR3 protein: CASSLDFSSYNEQFF

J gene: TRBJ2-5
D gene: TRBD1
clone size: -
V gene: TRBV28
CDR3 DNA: TGTGCCAGCAGTTCCCCCGGGACAGCTGCTGTACTCTGGTACTTC
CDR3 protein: CASSSPGTAAVLWYF

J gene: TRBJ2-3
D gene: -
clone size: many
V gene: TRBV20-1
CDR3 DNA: TGCAGTGCTAGCCACCGATGGTTTAGCACAGATACGCAGTATTTT
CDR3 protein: CSASHRWFSTDTQYF

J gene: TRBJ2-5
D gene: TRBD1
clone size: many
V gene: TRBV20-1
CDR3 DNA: TGCAGTGCTCCCTGGACAGGGGGAGTAAAAGAGACCCAGTACTTC
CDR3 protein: CSAPWTGGVKETQYF